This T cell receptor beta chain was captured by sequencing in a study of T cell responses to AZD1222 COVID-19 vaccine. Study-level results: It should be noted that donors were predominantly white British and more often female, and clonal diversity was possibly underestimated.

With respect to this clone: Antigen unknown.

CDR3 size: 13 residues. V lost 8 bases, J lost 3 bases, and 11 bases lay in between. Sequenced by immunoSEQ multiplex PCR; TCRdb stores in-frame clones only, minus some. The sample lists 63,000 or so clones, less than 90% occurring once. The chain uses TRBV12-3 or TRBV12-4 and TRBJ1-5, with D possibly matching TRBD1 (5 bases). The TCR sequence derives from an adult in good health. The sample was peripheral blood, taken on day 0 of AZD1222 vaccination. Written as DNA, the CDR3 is TGTGCCAGCCGCGCAGGGAACAATCAGCCCCAGCATTTT. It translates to CASRAGNNQPQHF.